This T cell receptor beta chain was identified during a study of blood T cell repertoires in COVID-19. Study context: Samples of COVID-19 (acute and convalescent) were obtained from the United States, Italy and Spain.

Original analysis: Cell counts per sample came from amplifying reference gene primers. TCRdb's copy holds only in-frame clones and misses some; the assay was immunoSEQ multiplex PCR. The V and J calls and clone size were taken over from that table, and D and trimming were inferred from the DNA. Of 130,000 to 150,000 clones detected, 75% to 90% appear once; the ten largest clones hold roughly 35%. The sequence was collected from a man aged 50 to 60 who had recovered from COVID-19. The sequencing sample was made of peripheral blood.

CDR3 protein: CASSYPEGQGAGELFF. DNA of the CDR3: TGTGCCAGCAGTTACCCAGAGGGACAGGGAGCCGGGGAGCTGTTTTTT. The chain joins TRBV6-5 to TRBJ2-2; 9 bases line up with TRBD1. There are 16 residues in the CDR3. Germline loops: CDR1 MNHEY, CDR2 SVGAGI. The trim removed 2 bases at V and 6 bases at J, leaving 7 bases unmatched.